This TCR beta chain was sequenced in a study of T cells in Graves' hyperthyroidism and ophthalmopathy. Findings and caveats of the study: Progression to ophthalmopathy was predicted a median of roughly 6.6 months early.

Comments on this clonotype: Its cognate antigen is unknown.

TCR beta CDR3 regions were amplified from RNA transcripts. A first-round RT-PCR of the TCR CDR3 used the HTBI primer set. Each CDR3 protein is one row after TCRdb ran MiXCR on the multiplex PCR reads. The sample lists more than 650,000 distinct CDR3 sequences, about 15% seen once, with 10% in the top ten. Graves' hyperthyroidism is called stable when ophthalmopathy does not progress within 18 months. The sequence was collected from a woman between 18 and 29 years old with Graves' hyperthyroidism. The sequencing sample was made of blood.

CDR3 nucleotides: TGTGCCAGCAGCGTAGTGGGGACAGGGAACACCGGGGAGCTGTTTTTT. Translation gives CASSVVGTGNTGELFF. The rearrangement links TRBV9 to TRBJ2-2; 8 bases line up with TRBD1. Germline CDR1 is SGDLS and CDR2 is YYNGEE. With 0 bases clipped from V and 1 base from J, the junction kept 2 bases outside the gene matches. This CDR3 region has 16 residues.